This T cell receptor beta chain was captured in a study of cytomegalovirus exposure and HLA in healthy donors (dated by TCRdb to the late 2010s). With respect to the entire study: An earlier analysis of around 600 of the donors reported 250 to 350 Gb of sequence data and some 100 million unique TCR beta sequences from about 200 million T cells. The study aimed to test whether signatures of past pathogen exposure could be identified by cataloging public T cell receptors. To decide whether each TCR beta V gene segment behaved as functional or pseudogenic, an earlier analysis of approximately 590 of the donors relied on high-throughput TCR beta sequencing. Among the roughly 400 genotyped donors, approximately 76% belonged to the genetic ancestry cluster associated with self-reported Caucasian donors. Donor age, sex, ethnicity and CMV serostatus were compiled alongside the repertoire data. HLA typing covered class I and class II loci at four-digit resolution. The later analysis used no new phenotypic data to find candidate immune exposures, relying instead on TCR beta sequences and their occurrence across donors. A later analysis re-examined previously published TCR beta repertoires from hundreds of donors and added high-resolution HLA genotyping to investigate patterns of TCR occurrence. A handful of DR-DQ haplotypes were handled as single units for association and clustering because linkage in the cohort was strong. High-throughput TCR immunosequencing, statistical association of individual TCRs with disease status, and machine learning were combined to predict cytomegalovirus infection status. Every discovery cohort repertoire had been produced on one sequencing platform. An early release covering 550 to 650 HLA-typed donors comprised approximately 300 gigabases of sequencing data and around 86 million unique TCR sequences. Genome-wide SNP genotypes for about 65% of the 666 donors were used in a later genetic analysis, which treated that subset as a discovery cohort. The study used immunosequencing to profile the T cell repertoires of 666 subjects and linked those repertoires to cytomegalovirus serostatus. The number of typed donors differed by locus: roughly 620-630 for A, B, C, DRB1 and DQB1; 500 to 550 for DQA1; 606 for DPA1; and about 450 for DPB1. In addition to the first cohort of several hundred subjects, a separate validation cohort of 100 to 150 different subjects was used. Among 398 genotyped donors of the cohort, an average of around 240,000 unique TCR beta nucleotide sequences were sequenced per donor, roughly 18% of them non-productive.

In total, roughly 710 healthy bone marrow donors made up the cohort. At the time of sampling, all cohort members were nominally healthy, though unrecorded immune exposures were likely present. The donor was CMV seronegative and was included in the group of about 400 seronegative cohort members. Every donor gave a peripheral blood sample, and the peripheral blood mononuclear cells from that sample were used for TCR beta sequencing. The Qiagen DNeasy Blood Extraction Kit was used to extract genomic DNA from the blood cell samples. Overall study results and their limits: For the cohort, immune exposure information was limited to CMV serostatus. The study listed 164 TCR beta chains as associated with cytomegalovirus. A further reported finding was that TCR beta sequences accurately predicted the HLA-A and HLA-B alleles for most subjects in the first cohort. Correlated functional status among segregating V segments might reflect linkage disequilibrium, but an unknown experimental factor could not be ruled out. Because counts were too low, 15 or so rarely observed V segments, including chromosome 9 orphons, were excluded from the earlier analysis of 587 of the donors. Compared with equally common non-associated chains, HLA-associated TCR beta chains in a later analysis were more clonally expanded and had lower generation probabilities. The presence/absence analyses assumed that sequencing depth was roughly uniform across donors, and that assumption may not be true. Some IMGT-functional V segments, including TRBV6-2 and TRBV6-3, could not be distinguished by the 87-base-pair reads and were therefore excluded. In a later genetic analysis, fewer N-insertions in productive TCRs were reported among donors in an Asian-associated ancestry cluster than the roughly 700-donor mean. Because some donors lacked HLA typing at each locus, the association tests relied only on the typed subset. Specific HLA alleles were associated with some 15,000 TCR beta sequences at a false discovery rate of 0.05 in a later analysis. According to the authors, the approach could potentially be generalized to other disease states and immunological phenotypes. Strong co-occurrence of HLA alleles, especially DR and DQ, made assigning TCR associations to individual alleles difficult. Only TCR beta chains were sequenced in this cohort, and the absence of alpha or paired-chain data limited detectable features. According to a later analysis, most CMV-associated TCR beta chains appeared to be HLA-restricted, and the HLA associations seemed to be driven largely by CMV exposure. A cluster of highly shared sequence variants was judged likely to represent a technical artifact of the sequencing pipeline. In a later analysis, several top co-occurrence clusters were reported to appear linked to parvovirus B19, influenza, CMV and Epstein-Barr virus. An association between a missense DCLRE1C variant and V-gene and J-gene trimming of TCR beta chains was found in a later genetic analysis and replicated in an independent cohort. A few of the identified cytomegalovirus-associated TCR beta chains were confirmed in vitro to be specific for cytomegalovirus antigens. In an earlier analysis of about 600 of the donors, most TCR beta V segments appeared in productive rearrangements about 87% or about 30% of the time, broadly matching IMGT annotations. In a later analysis, TCR association rates were found to vary across HLA loci, with the most associated TCRs seen for DRB1 alleles and the fewest for HLA-C alleles. Cytomegalovirus status was reported to be diagnosed by the classifier with high specificity and sensitivity in both the original and validation cohorts. Most TCR sequences were observed very rarely across donors, whereas some public TCRs were present in many individuals.

The germline V gene encodes CDR1 KGHSH and CDR2 LQKENI. The CDR3 starts with the cysteine, ends with the phenylalanine, and has 15 residues. Just CDR3 DNA is preserved here, 45 bases in frame from base 1. Germline trimming: 6 bases from V, 0 bases from J; junction bases outside gene matches: 4. The library was generated by the immunoSEQ multiplex PCR assay. For the multiplex PCR, a mixture combining 60 forward primers for TCR Vbeta segments and 13 reverse primers for TCR Jbeta segments was used. The CDR3 region of rearranged TCR beta genes was amplified from genomic DNA with a multiplex PCR assay. On the Illumina HiSeq System, the amplified TCR beta libraries were sequenced as 87-base-pair reads. Turning to the authors' computational methods: Across the 500 to 700 repertoires, a later analysis counted 75 million to 90 million unique TCR beta chains, 8.5 million to 12 million of which were shared by at least two donors. To remove PCR and sequencing errors, raw reads were error-corrected and collapsed into unique sequences using a nearest-neighbor algorithm that merged closely related sequences. To assign V, D and J gene segments, CDR3 sequences were aligned to IMGT reference sequences. For a sequence to be retained, at least a six-nucleotide match to both a V gene segment and a J gene segment was required. A rearrangement was called productive if the CDR3 had no stop codons and remained in frame with V and J, and every other rearrangement was called non-productive. Following IMGT convention, CDR3 was defined as the stretch from the second conserved V-encoded cysteine up to the conserved J-encoded phenylalanine. In an earlier analysis of around 600 of the donors, sequences lacking an unambiguous match to a single V gene segment were excluded. An earlier analysis of approximately 590 of the donors classified V segments as functional when productive rearrangements were above 56.7% and as segregating when the standard deviation between donors was above 5%. A statistical classification framework was built for diagnosing cytomegalovirus status from the catalog of TCR beta chain sequences. In a later analysis, V and J genes were assigned by comparing TCR nucleotide sequences against IMGT/GENE-DB human TR gene sequences. A later analysis assigned CDR3 sequences and most-parsimonious VDJ recombination scenarios with the TCRdist pipeline. In a later analysis, each TCR beta chain was defined by its CDR3 amino acid sequence together with its V-gene family, and reads without a unique V-gene family were excluded. As a way to deal with suspected cross-contamination and a sequencing artifact, a later analysis dropped roughly 620 nucleotide sequences that were highly shared and had low generation probability. For each public chain, a later analysis derived a clonal expansion index from normalized ranks of inferred template counts within each repertoire. Generation probabilities in a later analysis came from a VDJ recombination model fitted to out-of-frame rearrangements, and those results were checked against IGoR. In a later analysis, hypergeometric tests were used to score TCR-TCR, TCR-HLA and TCR-CMV co-occurrence, with a repertoire-size bias correction applied to TCR pairs. To estimate false discovery rates, a later analysis permuted the HLA or CMV assignments 20 times. In a later analysis, co-occurring TCRs were grouped using DBSCAN, and TCRdist sequence similarity was added for clustering within HLA-allele-positive subsets. Co-occurrence clustering excluded repertoires with fewer than 30,000 or more than 120,000 public chains, plus five with anomalous nucleotide sharing. Sourced from immuneACCESS, this table was stored by TCRdb with only in-frame sequences that have V and J called. A share of the clones is absent; for the studies checked, an unresolved V gene accounts for under half, and the remainder has no known explanation. That table supplies the V and J calls and clone size; D and trimming were determined from the DNA. This sample holds approximately 32,000 clones; roughly 88% were observed only once. The ten largest clones represent about 3.5% of the sample.

About this clone: Its antigen is unknown. No much larger clone is present one base from it, and per-base qualities are unavailable.

The chain employs TRBV18 and TRBJ2-3; TRBD2 lines up with 9 middle nucleotides. This TCR was recovered from a young woman in good health and CMV-seronegative. The sample consisted of PBMCs. The DNA sequence is TGTGCCAGCTCCCCGACTAGCGGTAGCACAGATACGCAGTATTTT. Its product reads: CASSPTSGSTDTQYF.